Listed below are T cell receptor beta chains from one sample, sequenced in a study of blood T cell repertoires in COVID-19. The method was immunoSEQ multiplex PCR; TCRdb's version includes in-frame clones alone and lacks a portion of them. The data contain some 82,000 clones, around four fifths of them seen just once; the ten biggest clones take up 30% to 45%. The sequencing sample was made of peripheral blood. Receptors were obtained from a man older than 75 with active or convalescent COVID-19. CDR3s include the opening cysteine and the closing phenylalanine or tryptophan. The D gene is left open where the match is weak. Only part of the rows carry a size: once, few, many, or a class if the clone is expanded.

v_gene: TRBV28; j_gene: TRBJ1-1; abundance: -; d_gene: -; CDR3aa: CASSPYRAYTEAFF; CDR3nt: TGTGCCAGCAGTCCCTACAGGGCCTACACTGAAGCTTTCTTT
v_gene: TRBV6-5; j_gene: TRBJ2-3; abundance: -; d_gene: TRBD1; CDR3aa: CASSSDRGQGDTQYF; CDR3nt: TGTGCCAGCAGTAGCGACAGGGGGCAGGGAGATACGCAGTATTTT
v_gene: TRBV5-1; j_gene: TRBJ1-2; abundance: -; d_gene: -; CDR3aa: CASSRDIYGYTF; CDR3nt: TGCGCCAGCAGCCGGGACATCTATGGCTACACCTTC
v_gene: TRBV2; j_gene: TRBJ2-5; abundance: -; d_gene: TRBD2; CDR3aa: CASSTLAGGVETQYF; CDR3nt: TGTGCCAGCAGTACCCTAGCGGGGGGGGTAGAGACCCAGTACTTC
v_gene: TRBV18; j_gene: TRBJ2-7; abundance: -; d_gene: TRBD2; CDR3aa: CASSPLLAGGHDEQYF; CDR3nt: TGTGCCAGCTCACCTCTACTAGCGGGAGGGCACGACGAGCAGTACTTC
v_gene: TRBV21-1; j_gene: TRBJ2-3; abundance: -; d_gene: -; CDR3aa: CASTRGLAGGSDTQYF; CDR3nt: TGTGCCAGCACCCGGGGACTAGCGGGAGGCTCAGATACGCAGTATTTT
v_gene: TRBV6-5; j_gene: TRBJ2-7; abundance: -; d_gene: TRBD1; CDR3aa: CASRRAQGSSYEQYF; CDR3nt: TGTGCCAGCAGGAGAGCACAGGGGAGCTCCTACGAGCAGTACTTC
v_gene: TRBV4-1; j_gene: TRBJ2-5; abundance: -; d_gene: TRBD2; CDR3aa: CASSHLAGGQETQYF; CDR3nt: TGCGCCAGCAGCCATCTAGCGGGGGGACAAGAGACCCAGTACTTC
v_gene: TRBV21-1; j_gene: TRBJ2-5; abundance: -; d_gene: -; CDR3aa: CASSNAQGEETQYF; CDR3nt: TGTGCCAGCAGCAATGCCCAGGGGGAAGAGACCCAGTACTTC
v_gene: TRBV10-3; j_gene: TRBJ1-1; abundance: once; d_gene: -; CDR3aa: CAISDPAENTEAFF; CDR3nt: TGTGCCATCAGTGATCCTGCAGAGAACACTGAAGCTTTCTTT
v_gene: TRBV10-1; j_gene: TRBJ1-2; abundance: -; d_gene: -; CDR3aa: CASSPDRSYGYTF; CDR3nt: TGCGCCAGCAGCCCGGACAGATCCTATGGCTACACCTTC
v_gene: TRBV11-2; j_gene: TRBJ1-2; abundance: -; d_gene: -; CDR3aa: CASSPTTDYGYTF; CDR3nt: TGTGCCAGCAGCCCGACAACCGACTATGGCTACACCTTC
v_gene: TRBV28; j_gene: TRBJ2-1; abundance: -; d_gene: TRBD2; CDR3aa: CASRGVAGYNEQFF; CDR3nt: TGTGCCAGCAGAGGGGTAGCGGGGTACAATGAGCAGTTCTTC
v_gene: TRBV7-2; j_gene: TRBJ2-7; abundance: -; d_gene: -; CDR3aa: CASSPSVAVVEQYF; CDR3nt: TGTGCCAGCAGCCCATCGGTTGCTGTGGTGGAGCAGTACTTC
v_gene: TRBV27; j_gene: TRBJ1-4; abundance: -; d_gene: TRBD1; CDR3aa: CASSLTGTGGLRANEKLFF; CDR3nt: TGTGCCAGCAGTTTGACCGGGACAGGGGGCTTACGGGCTAATGAAAAACTGTTTTTT
v_gene: TRBV6-1; j_gene: TRBJ2-1; abundance: once; d_gene: TRBD2; CDR3aa: CASSELAGGVSEQFF; CDR3nt: TGTGCCAGCAGTGAGCTAGCGGGGGGAGTTAGTGAGCAGTTCTTC
v_gene: TRBV15; j_gene: TRBJ1-6; abundance: -; d_gene: TRBD1; CDR3aa: CATSRAYTGDNSPLHF; CDR3nt: TGTGCCACCAGCAGAGCCTACACAGGGGATAATTCACCCCTCCACTTT
v_gene: TRBV9; j_gene: TRBJ1-5; abundance: -; d_gene: -; CDR3aa: CASSVAPEVQPQHF; CDR3nt: TGTGCCAGCAGCGTAGCTCCAGAGGTCCAGCCCCAGCATTTT
v_gene: TRBV18; j_gene: TRBJ2-1; abundance: -; d_gene: TRBD2; CDR3aa: CASSPPAGANNEQFF; CDR3nt: TGTGCCAGCTCACCACCAGCGGGGGCCAACAATGAGCAGTTCTTC
v_gene: TRBV4-2; j_gene: TRBJ2-2; abundance: few; d_gene: -; CDR3aa: CASSQSIAANTGELFF; CDR3nt: TGTGCCAGCAGCCAATCTATAGCGGCGAACACCGGGGAGCTGTTTTTT
v_gene: TRBV2; j_gene: TRBJ1-5; abundance: -; d_gene: -; CDR3aa: CASSEAAGINQPQHF; CDR3nt: TGTGCCAGCAGTGAAGCGGCAGGCATCAATCAGCCCCAGCATTTT